The 28 T cell receptor beta chains below all came from one sample that was sequenced in a study of blood T cell repertoires in COVID-19. Generated by immunoSEQ multiplex PCR, the TCRdb table keeps only in-frame clones and is missing some. This sample yields over 150,000 clones, of which over 75% are seen a single time; 12% belongs to the top ten. Sequenced input: peripheral blood. The receptors stem from a woman between 50 and 59 years old with acute or convalescent COVID-19.

This chain links TRBV7-2 with TRBJ2-5, with D possibly matching TRBD2 (5 bases). V was pared by 5 bases and J by 5 bases, with 21 bases between. Germline V gene data show CDR1 as SGHTA and CDR2 as FQGNSA. This CDR3 spans 16 amino acids. This CDR3 is CASSHPRGPLVETQYF. CDR3 DNA sequence: TGTGCCAGCAGCCACCCGCGCGGTCCACTAGTTGAGACCCAGTACTTC.

V is TRBV5-1 and J is TRBJ1-1; 8 bases map to TRBD1. The germline CDR1 and CDR2 sequences are SGHRS and YFSETQ. The CDR3 is 15 residues long. V was pared by 4 bases and J by 1 base, with 6 bases of the junction left unmatched. This chain's CDR3 is CASSRLQGGNTEAFF. CDR3 nucleotides: TGCGCCAGCAGCAGACTACAGGGGGGGAACACTGAAGCTTTCTTT.

As for this clone: Additional DNA sequences in this sample encode the identical CDR3. The chain links TRBV28 to TRBJ1-5; possibly TRBD1 for D (6 bases). V was clipped by 8 bases and J by 3 bases, with 11 bases between them. Germline loops: CDR1 MDHEN, CDR2 SYDVKM. CDR3 size: 13 residues. The CDR3 is CASSRTVNQPQHF. The CDR3 DNA reads as TGTGCCAGCTCCAGGACAGTCAATCAGCCCCAGCATTTT.

The chain is built from TRBV19 and TRBJ2-2; D not resolved. The CDR3 contains 15 residues. Per the germline V gene, CDR1 is LNHDA and CDR2 is SQIVND (reference sequence). Trimming shortened V by 7 bases and J by 0 bases, and 12 bases separated the two germline ends. The CDR3 DNA is TGTGCCAGTACCATCCCCTACCCGAACACCGGGGAGCTGTTTTTT. It specifies CASTIPYPNTGELFF.

There are a few counts of this clone. CDR3 residues: CASSEFGGTEAFF. CDR3 nucleotides: TGCGCCAGCAGTGAGTTCGGGGGCACTGAAGCTTTCTTT. The chain employs TRBV10-2 and TRBJ1-1, with D maybe TRBD1 (5 bases). V gave up 1 base and J gave up 4 bases, with 7 bases separating them. The germline CDR1 and CDR2 sequences are WSHSY and SAAADI. The length of the CDR3 is 13 residues.

This clone was counted a single time. V and J are TRBV19 and TRBJ2-1; 13 positions agree with TRBD2. Germline V gives CDR1 LNHDA, CDR2 SQIVND (reference sequence). V dropped 5 bases and J dropped 4; count of bases not matched to a gene: 11. The length of the CDR3 is 18 residues. CDR3 amino acids: CASSLRLAGGRGYNEQFF. CDR3 in DNA: TGTGCCAGTAGTCTTCGACTAGCGGGAGGTCGGGGGTACAATGAGCAGTTCTTC.

The chain employs TRBV7-9 and TRBJ2-7; D is uncertain. Germline loops: CDR1 SEHNR, CDR2 FQNEAQ (reference sequence). The CDR3 contains 13 residues. V was trimmed by 1 base and J by 5 bases, leaving 9 bases between them. The DNA for the CDR3 is TGTGCCAGCAGCTTAGGGGCCCCCGACGAGCAGTACTTC. It specifies CASSLGAPDEQYF. The full variable domain, completed using reference TRBV7-9 and TRBJ2-7, is DTGVSQNPRHKITKRGQNVTFRCDPISEHNRLYWYRQTLGQGPEFLTYFQNEAQLEKSRLLSDRFSAERPKGSFSTLEIQRTEQGDSAMYLCASSLGAPDEQYFGPGTRLTVT.

The V and J genes are TRBV7-8 and TRBJ2-7; TRBD1 matches 9 bases. CDR3 length: 14 residues. Germline CDR1 reads SGHVS; CDR2 reads FQNEAQ. Unmatched junction bases numbered 8, after V lost 4 bases and J lost 7 bases. CDR3 loop: CASSSYRGQGEQYF. The CDR3 DNA reads as TGTGCCAGCAGCTCCTACAGGGGGCAAGGGGAGCAGTACTTC.

The chain employs TRBV24-1 and TRBJ2-7, with 7 bases that match TRBD1. J was trimmed by 3 bases and V by 9 bases; bases with no gene match: 13. This CDR3 is 15 amino acids long. Germline V CDR1 and CDR2: KGHDR, SFDVKD. The DNA for the CDR3 is TGTGCCACCTCTAGAGGGGGCGGGTACGGCTACGAGCAGTACTTC. Encoded protein: CATSRGGGYGYEQYF.

The sample holds one count of this clone. This sequence joins TRBV6-5 and TRBJ2-1, with D possibly matching TRBD2 (6 bases). There are 15 residues in the CDR3. The germline V and J ends were trimmed by 4 bases and 5 bases, with 15 bases remaining between them. Germline CDR1 and CDR2: MNHEY and SVGAGI. CDR3 amino acids: CASSFTGLDHNEQFF. In nucleotides, the CDR3 is TGTGCCAGCAGTTTCACGGGACTCGACCACAATGAGCAGTTCTTC.

V is TRBV5-6 and J is TRBJ2-7; TRBD1 agrees at 9 bases. CDR3 length: 15 residues. Unmatched junction bases numbered 12, after V lost 4 bases and J lost 7 bases. The germline V gene encodes CDR1 SGHDT and CDR2 YYEEEE. CDR3 region: CASSNPQGASSEQYF. The CDR3 DNA is TGTGCCAGCAGCAACCCACAGGGGGCGTCGAGTGAGCAGTACTTC.

The chain uses TRBV28 and TRBJ1-5; no clear D gene. CDR3 length: 15 amino acids. The V gene lost 2 bases and the J gene lost 4 bases, with 12 bases spanning the gap. Germline V gene lookup returns CDR1 MDHEN and CDR2 SYDVKM. The CDR3 loop reads CASSLEAPRNQPQHF. As DNA, the CDR3 is TGTGCCAGCAGTTTAGAGGCCCCGAGGAATCAGCCCCAGCATTTT.

This chain links TRBV27 with TRBJ1-2; 8 bases line up with TRBD1. J gave up 7 bases and V 8 bases, and 12 bases lay outside the gene matches. Looked up from germline, CDR1 is MNHEY and CDR2 is SMNVEV (reference sequence). CDR3 length: 14 amino acids. The CDR3 nucleotides are TGTGCCAGCGCCCCTTCCCTGCAGGGGGCTGGCTACACCTTC. As protein: CASAPSLQGAGYTF.

The rearrangement links TRBV6-5 to TRBJ2-7, with D possibly TRBD1 on 6 matching bases. The germline CDR1 and CDR2 sequences are MNHEY and SVGAGI. Trimming stripped 1 base from V and 2 bases from J, with 15 bases between. CDR3 length: 16 amino acids. The CDR3 coding sequence is TGTGCCAGCAGTTACTATTCGCAGGGGACCCCCTACGAGCAGTACTTC. This sequence encodes CASSYYSQGTPYEQYF.

As DNA, the CDR3 is TGTGCCAGCAGTTCCTCCGGGTCCCCAAAAAACTATGGCTACACCTTC. Its translation: CASSSSGSPKNYGYTF. This chain uses TRBV28 with TRBJ1-2; D call uncertain. Germline values: CDR1 MDHEN, CDR2 SYDVKM. The V and J ends lost 4 bases and 2 bases respectively, with 17 bases between them. The CDR3 runs 16 residues.

The chain links TRBV7-6 to TRBJ1-2, with D perhaps matching TRBD1 (6 bases). Germline loops: CDR1 SGHVS, CDR2 FNYEAQ. The CDR3 length is 16 residues. The V and J ends lost 5 bases and 3 bases respectively, with 19 bases between them. This CDR3 reads CASSPLTGGRHYGYTF. In DNA, the CDR3 is TGTGCCAGCAGCCCGCTGACGGGGGGGCGTCACTATGGCTACACCTTC.

The chain is built from TRBV18 and TRBJ2-1, with TRBD2 matching over 7 bases. The CDR3 covers 15 residues. The germline V gene has CDR1 KGHSH and CDR2 LQKENI. Trimming took 6 bases from V and 5 from J; bases not matched to a gene: 10. The CDR3 sequence: CASSGGMATNNEQFF. CDR3 nucleotide sequence: TGTGCCAGCTCGGGGGGGATGGCCACTAACAATGAGCAGTTCTTC.

Regarding this clone: One end of the junction varies from germline; a read error may be responsible. V gene TRBV30 combines with J gene TRBJ1-6, with TRBD1 identical over 11 bases. The CDR3 extends over 15 amino acids. Germline values: CDR1 GTSNPN, CDR2 SVGIG (reference sequence). CDR3 loop: CAWSPGGTGGSALHF. CDR3 DNA sequence: TGTGCCTGGAGCCCCGGGGGGACAGGGGGTTCAGCCCTCCACTTT.

V gene TRBV30 combines with J gene TRBJ1-5; 7 bases fit TRBD1. The J segment lost 7 bases and the V segment lost 2 bases, leaving 5 bases of the junction unmatched. This CDR3 is built from 13 residues. The germline V gene has CDR1 GTSNPN and CDR2 SVGIG (reference sequence). The CDR3 here is CAWSTGVNQPQHF. Here the CDR3 DNA reads TGTGCCTGGAGTACAGGGGTAAACCAGCCCCAGCATTTT.

The V call is TRBV2, the J call TRBJ1-2, with 9 nucleotides matching TRBD1. In germline, CDR1 is SNHLY, CDR2 FYNNEI. The CDR3 sequence is 13 residues long. The trim removed 4 bases at V and 3 bases at J, leaving 0 bases unmatched. Here the CDR3 reads CASSGDRDYGYTF. Written as DNA, the CDR3 is TGTGCCAGCAGTGGGGACAGGGACTATGGCTACACCTTC. The full variable domain, completed using reference TRBV2 and TRBJ1-2, is EPEVTQTPSHQVTQMGQEVILRCVPISNHLYFYWYRQILGQKVEFLVSFYNNEISEKSEIFDDQFSVERPDGSNFTLKIRSTKLEDSAMYFCASSGDRDYGYTFGSGTRLTVV.

The chain links TRBV7-2 to TRBJ2-7; 7 positions match TRBD2. Trimming cost V 5 bases and J 5 bases; bases outside gene matches: 9. The CDR3 has 14 residues. Germline lookup yields CDR1 SGHTA and CDR2 FQGNSA. The CDR3 DNA reads as TGTGCCAGCAGCCCCAATTGGGCGGGGGACGAGCAGTACTTC. Protein: CASSPNWAGDEQYF.

The genes are TRBV7-2 and TRBJ1-1; D remains ambiguous. With 2 bases removed from V and 4 bases from J, the gap between germline ends came to 8 bases. The CDR3 has 13 amino acids. CDR1 and CDR2 (germline): SGHTA, FQGNSA. CDR3 region: CASSLFAGTEAFF. CDR3 nucleotide sequence: TGTGCCAGCAGCTTATTTGCGGGCACTGAAGCTTTCTTT.

The V gene is TRBV20-1, the J gene TRBJ2-1, with 12 bases that match TRBD2. Germline-derived CDR1 and CDR2 are DFQATT and SNEGSKA (reference sequence). Trimming cost V 5 bases and J 9 bases; bases outside gene matches: 14. This CDR3 contains 16 residues. CDR3 bases: TGCAGTGCTGGTGACGAACTAGCGGGGGGCTTCAGTGAGCAGTTCTTC. Translated, it gives CSAGDELAGGFSEQFF.

This chain uses TRBV2 with TRBJ1-4; tentatively, D is TRBD1 (6 bases). V shed 5 bases and J shed 7 bases, with 17 bases lying between them. The CDR3 sequence is 15 residues long. Germline assignment: CDR1 SNHLY and CDR2 FYNNEI. CDR3 region: CASSPTGTLSEKLFF. The CDR3 coding sequence is TGTGCCAGCAGTCCTACCGGGACACTAAGTGAAAAACTGTTTTTT.

This clone was observed once. This rearrangement joins TRBV27 to TRBJ1-1; no reliable D call. With 3 bases removed from V and 1 base from J, the gap between germline ends came to 6 bases. This CDR3 spans 13 amino acids. The germline CDR1 and CDR2 sequences are MNHEY and SMNVEV (reference sequence). DNA for the CDR3: TGTGCCAGCAGTTTGAGCGCGAACACTGAAGCTTTCTTT. This sequence encodes CASSLSANTEAFF.

In this sample, this clone turned up a few times. The chain joins TRBV10-1 to TRBJ2-2; perhaps TRBD1 as D (5 bases). The CDR3 is made up of 14 amino acids. Germline V gene lookup returns CDR1 WNHNN and CDR2 SYGVQD (reference sequence). The V end lost 4 bases, the J end lost 6 bases, and 12 bases lay between the germline ends. The chain's CDR3 is CASSVGRGAGELFF. DNA for the CDR3: TGCGCCAGCAGTGTTGGAAGGGGCGCCGGGGAGCTGTTTTTT.

This clone showed up just once. The chain employs TRBV19 and TRBJ2-7; D is possibly TRBD1 (6 bases). The CDR3 totals 15 residues. Germline-derived CDR1 and CDR2 are LNHDA and SQIVND (reference sequence). Deletions cut 2 bases from V and 3 bases from J, with 14 bases between. For the CDR3, the DNA is TGTGCCAGTAGTATACGGAAATGGGACAACTACGAGCAGTACTTC. Amino acid sequence: CASSIRKWDNYEQYF.

V and J are TRBV25-1 and TRBJ1-2, with D hard to call. This CDR3 comprises 15 residues. The V gene lost 2 bases and the J gene lost 8 bases, with 18 bases spanning the gap. Germline V CDR1 and CDR2: MGHDK, SYGVNS. The CDR3 sequence: CASSEVTGNPEGYTF. The CDR3, as DNA: TGTGCCAGCAGTGAAGTCACCGGGAACCCCGAGGGCTACACCTTC.